Below, 8 T cell receptor beta chains from the same sample are listed, as sequenced in a study of glioma-infiltrating T cells. Amplification of TCR alpha and beta CDR3 regions from RNA used iRepertoire nested multiplex PCR. TCRdb fed the multiplex PCR reads into MiXCR, producing one record per CDR3 protein. The sample yields about 380,000 distinct CDR3 sequences, 41% seen once. Sequencing was performed on glioma tissue, nonneoplastic brain tissue, or PBMCs (not recorded which). Every receptor here comes from a human donor with low-grade glioma or glioblastoma, undergoing nonglioma brain surgery, or in good health (not recorded which).

This clonotype was detected ten times or more. The chain recombines TRBV4-3 with TRBJ2-1; maybe TRBD2 (5 bases). The CDR3 has 14 amino acids. CDR1 is LGHNA and CDR2 is YSLEER in the germline V gene. Trimming cost V 2 bases and J 10 bases, with 15 bases left between them. This CDR3 is CASSQPSSPLEQFF. The CDR3 DNA sequence: TGCGCCAGCAGCCAACCATCTAGCCCCCTCGAGCAGTTCTTC.

This clonotype appeared a few times. The V call is TRBV6-2 or TRBV6-3, the J call TRBJ2-2; no clear D. The V end lost 7 bases, the J end lost 2 bases, and 11 bases lay between the germline ends. From germline, CDR1 is MNHEY and CDR2 SVGEGT. The CDR3 length is 14 residues. CDR3 in DNA: TGTGCCAGCAAACCCCCTCGAAACACCGGGGAGCTGTTTTTT. It specifies CASKPPRNTGELFF.

This clonotype was counted ten times or more. The rearrangement links TRBV19 to TRBJ2-7, with 9 bases identical to TRBD1. With V trimmed by 9 bases and J by 2 bases, 8 bases remained unmatched. Per the germline V gene, CDR1 is LNHDA and CDR2 is SQIVND (reference sequence). The CDR3 runs 14 residues. In nucleotides, the CDR3 is TGTGCCAGCAGCCCCGGGACAGGGACCTACGAGCAGTACTTC. Translation gives CASSPGTGTYEQYF.

This chain joins TRBV28 and TRBJ2-1; 9 nucleotides align to TRBD1. This CDR3 has 14 residues. Germline V CDR1 and CDR2: MDHEN, SYDVKM. V lost 3 bases and J lost 10; bases outside the gene matches: 7. CDR3 region: CASSFGTGKYEQFF. The CDR3 nucleotides read TGTGCCAGCAGTTTCGGGACAGGGAAATACGAGCAGTTCTTC.

This clonotype was seen at least ten times. The chain employs TRBV6-2 or TRBV6-3 and TRBJ1-5; D unresolved. V dropped 5 bases and J dropped 1 base, with 12 bases sitting between them. Germline loops: CDR1 MNHEY, CDR2 SVGEGT. The CDR3 is made up of 15 amino acids. As DNA, the CDR3 is TGTGCCAGCAGTCGTCTGGGCCACAGCAATCAGCCCCAGCATTTT. It yields the protein CASSRLGHSNQPQHF.

The chain has TRBV15 and TRBJ2-5; possibly TRBD1 for D (5 bases). Trimming removed 5 bases from V and 2 bases from J, with 9 bases in between. This CDR3 comprises 13 residues. The V gene's germline CDR1 is LNHNV and CDR2 YYDKDF (reference sequence). This chain's CDR3 is CATSRQLQETQYF. The CDR3, as DNA: TGTGCCACCAGCCGACAGCTTCAAGAGACCCAGTACTTC. Complete variable domain (other parts from reference TRBV15 and TRBJ2-5): DAMVIQNPRYQVTQFGKPVTLSCSQTLNHNVMYWYQQKSSQAPKLLFHYYDKDFNNEADTPDNFQSRRPNTSFCFLDIRSPGLGDTAMYLCATSRQLQETQYFGPGTRLLVL.

Comments on this clonotype: One end of the junction does not line up with germline, which may come from a read error. The chain employs TRBV6-2 or TRBV6-3 and TRBJ2-7; D remains unclear. The CDR3 covers 12 residues. Looked up from germline, CDR1 is MNHEY and CDR2 is SVGEGT. CDR3 region: CASSYDSYERYF. CDR3 coding DNA: TGTGCCAGCAGTTACGACTCCTACGAGCGGTACTTC.

The chain employs TRBV6-2 or TRBV6-3 and TRBJ2-1; weak D call: TRBD2 (5 bases). This CDR3 is built from 15 residues. Germline V lookup: CDR1 MNHEY, CDR2 SVGEGT. V was shortened by 6 bases and J by 0 bases, with 12 bases between the two germline ends. CDR3 region: CASRKTGSSYNEQFF. The CDR3, as DNA: TGTGCCAGCAGAAAAACGGGGAGCTCCTACAATGAGCAGTTCTTC.